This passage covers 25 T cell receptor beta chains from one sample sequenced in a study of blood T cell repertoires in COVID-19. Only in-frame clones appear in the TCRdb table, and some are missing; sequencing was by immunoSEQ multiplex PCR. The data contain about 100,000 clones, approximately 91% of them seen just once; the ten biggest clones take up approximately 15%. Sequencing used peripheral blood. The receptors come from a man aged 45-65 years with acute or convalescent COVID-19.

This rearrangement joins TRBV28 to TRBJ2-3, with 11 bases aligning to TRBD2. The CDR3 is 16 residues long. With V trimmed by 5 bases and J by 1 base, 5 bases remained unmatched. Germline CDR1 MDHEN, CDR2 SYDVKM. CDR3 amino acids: CASSPLLAGGTDTQYF. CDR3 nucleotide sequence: TGTGCCAGCAGTCCATTACTAGCGGGGGGCACAGATACGCAGTATTTT. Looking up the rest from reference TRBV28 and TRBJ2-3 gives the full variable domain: DVKVTQSSRYLVKRTGEKVFLECVQDMDHENMFWYRQDPGLGLRLIYFSYDVKMKEKGDIPEGYSVSREKKERFSLILESASTNQTSMYLCASSPLLAGGTDTQYFGPGTRLTVL.

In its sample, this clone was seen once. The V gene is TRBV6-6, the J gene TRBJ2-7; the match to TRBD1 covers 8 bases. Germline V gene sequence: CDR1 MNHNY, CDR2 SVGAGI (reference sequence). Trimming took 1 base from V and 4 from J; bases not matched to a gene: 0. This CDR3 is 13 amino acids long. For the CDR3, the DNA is TGTGCCAGCAGTTACTGGACAGGGTACGAGCAGTACTTC. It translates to CASSYWTGYEQYF.

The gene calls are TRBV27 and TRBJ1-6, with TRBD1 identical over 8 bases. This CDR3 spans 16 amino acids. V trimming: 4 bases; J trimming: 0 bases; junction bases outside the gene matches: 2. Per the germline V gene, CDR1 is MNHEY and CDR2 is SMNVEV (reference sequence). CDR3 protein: CASSSGGSSYNSPLHF. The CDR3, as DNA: TGTGCCAGCAGTTCAGGGGGCAGCTCCTATAATTCACCCCTCCACTTT.

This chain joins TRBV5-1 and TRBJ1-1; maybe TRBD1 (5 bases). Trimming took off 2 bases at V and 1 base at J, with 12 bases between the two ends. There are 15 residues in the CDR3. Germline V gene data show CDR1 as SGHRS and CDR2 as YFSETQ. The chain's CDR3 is CASSFGTGGNTEAFF. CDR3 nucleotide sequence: TGCGCCAGCAGCTTCGGGACGGGAGGGAACACTGAAGCTTTCTTT.

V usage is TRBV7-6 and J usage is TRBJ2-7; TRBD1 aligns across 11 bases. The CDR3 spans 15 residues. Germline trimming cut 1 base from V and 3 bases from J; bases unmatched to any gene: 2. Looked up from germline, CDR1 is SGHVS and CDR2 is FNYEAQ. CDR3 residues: CASSLGGTGGYEQYF. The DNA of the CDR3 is TGTGCCAGCAGCTTAGGGGGGACAGGGGGCTACGAGCAGTACTTC.

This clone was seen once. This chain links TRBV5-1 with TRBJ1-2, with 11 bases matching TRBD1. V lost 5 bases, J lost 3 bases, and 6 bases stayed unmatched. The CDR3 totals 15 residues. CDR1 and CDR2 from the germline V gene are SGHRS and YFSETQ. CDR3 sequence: CASRSGQGAHYGYTF. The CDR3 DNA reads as TGCGCCAGCAGAAGCGGACAGGGGGCTCACTATGGCTACACCTTC.

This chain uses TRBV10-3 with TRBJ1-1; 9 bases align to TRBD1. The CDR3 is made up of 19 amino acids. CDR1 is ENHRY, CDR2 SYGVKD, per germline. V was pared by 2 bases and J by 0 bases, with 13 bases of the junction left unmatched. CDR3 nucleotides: TGTGCCATCAGTGAGACCTTTTACAGGGGGCTTCACATGAACACTGAAGCTTTCTTT. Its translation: CAISETFYRGLHMNTEAFF.

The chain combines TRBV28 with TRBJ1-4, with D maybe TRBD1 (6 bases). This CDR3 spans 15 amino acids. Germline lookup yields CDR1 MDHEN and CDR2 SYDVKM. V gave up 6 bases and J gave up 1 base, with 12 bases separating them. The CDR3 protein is CASRPRGETNEKLFF. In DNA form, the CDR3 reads TGTGCCAGCAGGCCCAGGGGCGAAACTAATGAAAAACTGTTTTTT. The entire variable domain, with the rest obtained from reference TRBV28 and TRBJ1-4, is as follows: DVKVTQSSRYLVKRTGEKVFLECVQDMDHENMFWYRQDPGLGLRLIYFSYDVKMKEKGDIPEGYSVSREKKERFSLILESASTNQTSMYLCASRPRGETNEKLFFGSGTQLSVL.

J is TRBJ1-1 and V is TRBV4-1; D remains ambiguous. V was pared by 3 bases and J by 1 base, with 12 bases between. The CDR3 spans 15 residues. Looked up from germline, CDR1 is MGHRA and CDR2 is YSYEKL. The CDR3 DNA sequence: TGCGCCAGCAGCCAGCCGGGGAAGGGGAACACTGAAGCTTTCTTT. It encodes CASSQPGKGNTEAFF.

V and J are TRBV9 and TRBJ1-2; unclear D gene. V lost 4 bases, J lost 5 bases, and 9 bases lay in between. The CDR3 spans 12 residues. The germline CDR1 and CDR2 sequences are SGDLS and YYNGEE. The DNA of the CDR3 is TGTGCCAGCAGCCTCGACGGGTATGGCTACACCTTC. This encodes CASSLDGYGYTF.

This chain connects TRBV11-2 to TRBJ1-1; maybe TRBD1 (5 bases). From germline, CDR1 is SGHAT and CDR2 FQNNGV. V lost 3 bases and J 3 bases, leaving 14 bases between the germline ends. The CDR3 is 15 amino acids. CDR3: CASSFPHSGDTEAFF. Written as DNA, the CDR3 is TGTGCCAGCAGCTTCCCTCACTCGGGGGACACTGAAGCTTTCTTT.

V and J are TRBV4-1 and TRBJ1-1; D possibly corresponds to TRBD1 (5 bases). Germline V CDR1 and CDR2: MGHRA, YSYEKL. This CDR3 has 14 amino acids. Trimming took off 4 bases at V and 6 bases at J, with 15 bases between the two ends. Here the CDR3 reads CASSRESTGAEAFF. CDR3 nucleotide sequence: TGCGCCAGCAGCCGAGAATCTACGGGGGCTGAAGCTTTCTTT.

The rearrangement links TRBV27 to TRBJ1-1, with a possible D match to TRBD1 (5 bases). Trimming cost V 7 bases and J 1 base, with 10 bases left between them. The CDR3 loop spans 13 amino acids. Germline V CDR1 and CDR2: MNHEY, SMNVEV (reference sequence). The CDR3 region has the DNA TGTGCCAGCATGCCAGGGCCGAACACTGAAGCTTTCTTT. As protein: CASMPGPNTEAFF.

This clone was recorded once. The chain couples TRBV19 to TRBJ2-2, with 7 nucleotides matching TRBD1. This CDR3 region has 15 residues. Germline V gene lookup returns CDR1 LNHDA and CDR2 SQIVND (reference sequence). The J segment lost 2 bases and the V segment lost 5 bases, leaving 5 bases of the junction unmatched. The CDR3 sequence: CASSVTGANTGELFF. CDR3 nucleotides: TGTGCCAGTAGTGTAACAGGGGCCAACACCGGGGAGCTGTTTTTT.

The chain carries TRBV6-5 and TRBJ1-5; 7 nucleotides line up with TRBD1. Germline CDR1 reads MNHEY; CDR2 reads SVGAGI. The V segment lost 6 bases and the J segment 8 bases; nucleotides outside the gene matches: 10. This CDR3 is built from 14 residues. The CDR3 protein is CASSPLTGWEPQHF. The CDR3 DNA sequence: TGTGCCAGCAGCCCCTTGACAGGGTGGGAGCCCCAGCATTTT.

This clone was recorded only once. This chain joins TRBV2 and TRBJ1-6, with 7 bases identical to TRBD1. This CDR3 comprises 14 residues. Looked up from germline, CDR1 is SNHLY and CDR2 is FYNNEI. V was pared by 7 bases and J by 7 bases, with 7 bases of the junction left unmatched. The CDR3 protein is CASTTDRENSPLHF. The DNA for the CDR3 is TGTGCCAGCACCACTGACAGGGAGAATTCACCCCTCCACTTT. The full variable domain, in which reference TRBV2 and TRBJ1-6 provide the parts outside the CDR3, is EPEVTQTPSHQVTQMGQEVILRCVPISNHLYFYWYRQILGQKVEFLVSFYNNEISEKSEIFDDQFSVERPDGSNFTLKIRSTKLEDSAMYFCASTTDRENSPLHFGNGTRLTVT.

The CDR3 is CASSLGGGWYNEQFF. The CDR3 bases are TGTGCCAGCAGCTTGGGCGGGGGGTGGTACAATGAGCAGTTCTTC. This chain joins TRBV11-2 and TRBJ2-1, with 8 bases matching TRBD2. Germline CDR1 and CDR2: SGHAT and FQNNGV. The J segment lost 4 bases and the V segment lost 3 bases, leaving 5 bases of the junction unmatched. The CDR3 is 15 amino acids.

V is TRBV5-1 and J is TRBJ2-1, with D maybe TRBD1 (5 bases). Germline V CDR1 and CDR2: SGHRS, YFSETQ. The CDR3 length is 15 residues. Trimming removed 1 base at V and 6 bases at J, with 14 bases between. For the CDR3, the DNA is TGCGCCAGCAGCTTGTCAGGGTTTCCGGGCAATGAGCAGTTCTTC. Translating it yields CASSLSGFPGNEQFF.

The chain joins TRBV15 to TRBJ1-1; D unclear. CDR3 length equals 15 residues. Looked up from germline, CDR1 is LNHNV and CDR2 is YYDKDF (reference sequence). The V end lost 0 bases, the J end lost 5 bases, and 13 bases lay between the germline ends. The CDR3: CATSRDSDSRTEAFF. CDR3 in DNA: TGTGCCACCAGCAGAGATTCCGACTCCCGAACTGAAGCTTTCTTT.

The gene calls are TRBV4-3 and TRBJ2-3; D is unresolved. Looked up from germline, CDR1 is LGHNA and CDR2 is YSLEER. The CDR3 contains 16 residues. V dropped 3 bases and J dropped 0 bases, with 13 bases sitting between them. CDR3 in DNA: TGCGCCAGCAGCCATTCGGGTGCCTCTAGCACAGATACGCAGTATTTT. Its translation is CASSHSGASSTDTQYF.

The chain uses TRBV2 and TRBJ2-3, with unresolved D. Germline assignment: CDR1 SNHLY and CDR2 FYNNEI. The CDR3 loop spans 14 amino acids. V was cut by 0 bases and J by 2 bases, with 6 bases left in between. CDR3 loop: CASSEATNTDTQYF. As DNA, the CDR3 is TGTGCCAGCAGTGAAGCGACAAACACAGATACGCAGTATTTT.

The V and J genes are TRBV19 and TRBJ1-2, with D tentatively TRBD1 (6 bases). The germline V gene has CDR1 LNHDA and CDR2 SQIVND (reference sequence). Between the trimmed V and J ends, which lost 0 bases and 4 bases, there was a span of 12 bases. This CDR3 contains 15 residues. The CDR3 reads CASSIDGTPTYGYTF. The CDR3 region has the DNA TGTGCCAGTAGTATAGACGGGACACCAACCTATGGCTACACCTTC.

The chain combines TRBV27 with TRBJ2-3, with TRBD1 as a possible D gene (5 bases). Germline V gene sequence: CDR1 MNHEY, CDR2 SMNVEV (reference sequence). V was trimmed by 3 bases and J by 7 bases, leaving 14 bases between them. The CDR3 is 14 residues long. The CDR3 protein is CASSFSGSEYTQYF. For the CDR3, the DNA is TGTGCCAGCAGTTTTTCAGGGTCGGAGTATACGCAGTATTTT.

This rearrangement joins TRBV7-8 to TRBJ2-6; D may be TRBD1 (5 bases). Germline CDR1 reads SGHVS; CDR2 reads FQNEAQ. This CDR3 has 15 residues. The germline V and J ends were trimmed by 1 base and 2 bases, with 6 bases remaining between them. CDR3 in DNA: TGTGCCAGCAGCTTAGGCAGGGCTGGGGCCAACGTCCTGACTTTC. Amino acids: CASSLGRAGANVLTF.

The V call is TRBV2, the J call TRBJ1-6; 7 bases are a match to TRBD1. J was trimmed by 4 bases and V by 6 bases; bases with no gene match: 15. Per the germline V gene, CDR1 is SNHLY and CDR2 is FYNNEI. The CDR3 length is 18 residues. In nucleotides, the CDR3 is TGTGCCAGCAGGAAAGGGGGCGTAGCGCACCAATATAATTCACCCCTCCACTTT. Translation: CASRKGGVAHQYNSPLHF.